This record covers a single T cell receptor beta chain. Reverse transcription of roughly 0.5 to 1 ug RNA was performed with random hexamers. Amplification of the TCR beta CDR3 was carried out by immunoSEQ multiplex PCR, which spanned a total of 54 Vbeta and 13 Jbeta segments. Via MiXCR, TCRdb re-called the immunoSEQ multiplex PCR reads, giving one row per CDR3 protein. This table holds roughly 80,000 distinct CDR3 sequences, roughly 94% found once. The sample comes from a study of CD8 T cells in Susac syndrome. This CDR3 is built from 13 residues. V gave up 7 bases and J gave up 0 bases, with 10 bases separating them. Germline assignment: CDR1 ENHRY and CDR2 SYGVKD.

This chain links TRBV10-3 with TRBJ2-7, with D perhaps assigned TRBD1 or TRBD2 (5 bases each). The sequenced material came from CD8+ T cells from PBMCs. This receptor was obtained from a human donor in good health. CDR3 DNA: TGTGCCATCATGGGGACGGACTCCTACGAGCAGTACTTC. Translation: CAIMGTDSYEQYF.